This T cell receptor (beta chain) derives from a study of blood T cell repertoires in COVID-19. Sequencing was performed with immunoSEQ multiplex PCR; in TCRdb, only in-frame clones are kept and a portion is missing. The sample has just over 300,000 clones, approximately 89% seen once. The TCR originated in a middle-aged woman who had recovered from COVID-19. The material sequenced was PBMCs or T cells enriched from blood (not recorded which).

The CDR3 region has the DNA TGTGCCAGCAGTCCGTTAGACGGGTATAATTCACCCCTCCACTTT. It specifies CASSPLDGYNSPLHF. This chain links TRBV6-5 with TRBJ1-6; D not certain. The ends were cut back, 5 bases at V and 4 bases at J, with 12 bases in the middle. From germline, CDR1 is MNHEY and CDR2 SVGAGI. The CDR3 sequence is 15 residues long.